This T cell receptor beta chain is from a study of beta chain features in type 1 diabetes. With regard to this clone: Its antigen is currently unknown.

The investigators reverse transcribed all of the isolated RNA, so they sequenced expressed TCRB transcripts. The table came from immunoSEQ multiplex PCR; TCRdb's copy has only in-frame clones and leaves some out. The top ten clones hold 0.044% of a sample with about 350,000 clones, about 20% of them seen once. Trimming took off 1 base at V and 3 bases at J, with 10 bases between the two ends. This CDR3 contains 15 residues. The V gene's germline CDR1 is LGHNA and CDR2 YSLEER. Populations isolated by sorting all had purity greater than 95%. Study observations and caveats: In every one of the four CD4+ subsets, TCRB CDR3s were moderately but significantly shorter in Type 1 diabetes patients. Any HLA-type effect on TCRB rearrangement remained unresolved here.

The clonotype was recovered from a woman aged 18-29 years in good health. The gene calls are TRBV4-3 and TRBJ1-3; perhaps TRBD1 as D (5 bases). Sequencing was carried out using naive CD4+ T cells from blood. Here the CDR3 reads CASSQGSGGGNTIYF. DNA of the CDR3: TGCGCCAGCAGCCAAGGCTCGGGGGGTGGAAACACCATATATTTT.